A selection of T cell receptor beta chains follows, all from one sample in a study of cytomegalovirus exposure and HLA in healthy donors. This table comes from immunoSEQ multiplex PCR, and its TCRdb copy is limited to in-frame clones, with some not included. The repertoire consists of 130,000 or so clones, with approximately 89% occurring once and the leading ten covering over 1%. The sample comprised PBMCs. These receptors all stem from a woman younger than 35 in good health and CMV-seronegative. Both conserved end residues are part of each CDR3. A D gene is named only where the DNA matches it firmly. The size field is filled for only some rows; it gives once, few, many or a size class.

size | J | D | V | DNA | CDR3
. | TRBJ2-4 | . | TRBV30 | TGTGCCTGGAGTGTAACCGTCACGGGAACTTGCAAAAACATTCAGTACTTC | CAWSVTVTGTCKNIQYF
. | TRBJ1-4 | TRBD1 | TRBV9 | TGTGCCAGCAGCGAGCTCGGGACAGGGGATGAAAAACTGTTTTTT | CASSELGTGDEKLFF
. | TRBJ2-1 | TRBD2 | TRBV4-1 | TGCGCCAGCAGCCAAGATCTTAGCGGGGGGACGATCTTATATGAGCAGTTCTTC | CASSQDLSGGTILYEQFF
. | TRBJ2-1 | TRBD1 | TRBV9 | TGTGCCAGCAGCGTAGAGCAGGGGGCGAAGTTCTTC | CASSVEQGAKFF
. | TRBJ2-7 | . | TRBV5-5 | TGTGCCAGCAGCTTCGGCAGCGGAACCTACGAGCAGTACTTC | CASSFGSGTYEQYF
once | TRBJ1-2 | . | TRBV6-5 | TGTGCCAGCAGTCAGCGGTCCTATGGCTACACCTTC | CASSQRSYGYTF
. | TRBJ2-5 | TRBD2 | TRBV29-1 | TGCAGCGTGGCAGGGAGGGTCGGGTCGGGGGAGACCCAGTACTTC | CSVAGRVGSGETQYF
. | TRBJ2-3 | . | TRBV5-6 | TGTGCCAGCAGCCTCGATGGAAGACTCTATCCGCAGTATTTT | CASSLDGRLYPQYF
. | TRBJ2-7 | . | TRBV6-5 | TGTGCCAGCAGTTACCCCGGCGGGGAGTACTTC | CASSYPGGEYF
. | TRBJ1-6 | . | TRBV9 | TGTGCCAGCAGCCCTATGGGGGCAGGGTTTAATTCACCCCTCCACTTT | CASSPMGAGFNSPLHF
. | TRBJ1-2 | TRBD1 | TRBV7-9 | TGTGCCAGCAGCTTCCGGGACAGGAACTATGGCTACACCTTC | CASSFRDRNYGYTF
. | TRBJ2-7 | . | TRBV2 | TGTGCCAGCAGTGGGTCTGGAGGATGGGCGTACGAGCAGTACTTC | CASSGSGGWAYEQYF
few | TRBJ2-1 | TRBD1 | TRBV29-1 | TGCAGCGGAGACAGGGTGGGGGTTGGGGAGCAGTTCTTC | CSGDRVGVGEQFF
. | TRBJ2-7 | . | TRBV18 | TGTGCCAGCTCATCCACGACAGGCCCTTCCTACGAGCAGTACTTC | CASSSTTGPSYEQYF
. | TRBJ1-5 | TRBD1 | TRBV5-5 | TGTGCCAGCAGCTTGACGGGACAGATCAATCAGCCCCAGCATTTT | CASSLTGQINQPQHF
. | TRBJ2-1 | . | TRBV19 | TGTGCCAGTAGTATAGGCCAGGCTAACTACAATGAGCAGTTCTTC | CASSIGQANYNEQFF
. | TRBJ2-7 | . | TRBV9 | TGTGCCAGCAGCGTAGGTTGGGGGGACCCCTACGAGCAGTACTTC | CASSVGWGDPYEQYF
. | TRBJ1-2 | . | TRBV5-1 | TGCGCCAGCAGACCTCCGGGACAAAACTATGGCTACACCTTC | CASRPPGQNYGYTF
. | TRBJ1-2 | . | TRBV30 | TGTGCCTGGAGTGTACGATTGTGGGGTAAAAGGTGCCAGCCGGATAATTTCGGGATCTATGGCTACACCTTC | CAWSVRLWGKRCQPDNFGIYGYTF
. | TRBJ2-1 | TRBD2 | TRBV11-2 | TGTGCCAGCAGTTACCGGACTAGCAATGAGCAGTTCTTC | CASSYRTSNEQFF
. | TRBJ2-2 | . | TRBV7-3 | TGTGCCAGCAGGCCGACAGCGAACACCGGGGAGCTGTTTTTT | CASRPTANTGELFF
. | TRBJ1-6 | . | TRBV21-1 | TGTGCCAGCAGCAACCACAGGGCCGGGTTAGCTTCACCCCTCCACTTT | CASSNHRAGLASPLHF
. | TRBJ2-7 | . | TRBV7-9 | TGTGCCAGCAGCTTCGCTGGCAGCTCCTACGAGCAGTACTTC | CASSFAGSSYEQYF
. | TRBJ2-5 | . | TRBV5-1 | TGCGCCAGCAGCCCAAATGGACATGTCCAAGAGACCCAGTACTTC | CASSPNGHVQETQYF
. | TRBJ1-4 | . | TRBV7-9 | TGTGCCAGCAGCTTAGATTTGGGCCGCTGTCGATTT | CASSLDLGRCRF
. | TRBJ2-1 | . | TRBV9 | TGTGCCAGCAGCCCGGACAGCTACAATGAGCAGTTCTTC | CASSPDSYNEQFF
. | TRBJ1-4 | . | TRBV6-5 | TGTGCCAGCCGCAAGGGACACCTCCTAACAAAACTGTTTTTT | CASRKGHLLTKLFF
. | TRBJ2-7 | TRBD1 | TRBV2 | TGTGCCAGCAATGCCCGGACAGGGTACTACGAGCAGTACTTC | CASNARTGYYEQYF
. | TRBJ1-2 | . | TRBV7-9 | TGTGCCAGCAGCTTAGCGCCCGGTAACTATGGCTACACCTTC | CASSLAPGNYGYTF
. | TRBJ2-2 | . | TRBV5-1 | TGCGCCAGCAGCTTGCAGACAGACACCGGGGAGCTGTTTTTT | CASSLQTDTGELFF
. | TRBJ2-3 | . | TRBV29-1 | TGCAGCCACGGAGGTCCCACAGATACGCAGTATTTT | CSHGGPTDTQYF
. | TRBJ2-1 | TRBD2 | TRBV6-5 | TGTGCCAGCAGCCCCCCCCGGGGGGTTTACAATGAGCAGTTCTTC | CASSPPRGVYNEQFF
. | TRBJ2-7 | TRBD2 | TRBV7-2 | TGTGCCAGCAGCAGAGGGGCAGCGGGGATCACCTCCTACGAGCAGTACTTC | CASSRGAAGITSYEQYF
few | TRBJ2-7 | . | TRBV19 | TGTGCCAGTAGTTCCCAGGGAGGTTACGAGCAGTACTTC | CASSSQGGYEQYF
. | TRBJ2-3 | TRBD2 | TRBV5-1 | TGCGCCAGCAGCTTGGAGGCTAGCGGGGGGCCCACAGATACGCAGTATTTT | CASSLEASGGPTDTQYF
. | TRBJ2-3 | TRBD2 | TRBV4-1 | TGCGCCAGCAGCCAAGAGACGGGGCTAGCGGGGGGTCCTAGCACAGATACGCAGTATTTT | CASSQETGLAGGPSTDTQYF
. | TRBJ2-7 | . | TRBV18 | TGTGCCAGCTCACCCTTCGCAGACTACGAGCAGTACTTC | CASSPFADYEQYF
. | TRBJ1-1 | . | TRBV6-1 | TGTGCCAGCAGTGAATTACAGGGAAGGCGTACTGAAGCTTTCTTT | CASSELQGRRTEAFF
. | TRBJ2-7 | . | TRBV2 | TGTGCCAGCAGCGCCGACACGGGGGAAAACGAGCAGTACTTC | CASSADTGENEQYF
. | TRBJ1-2 | TRBD1 | TRBV18 | TGTGCCAGCTCGCGGGACAGGGCGTTTGGCTACACCTTC | CASSRDRAFGYTF
. | TRBJ1-2 | . | TRBV19 | TGTGCCAGTAGGCAAGGGGGGGCGCAAGGCTACACCTTC | CASRQGGAQGYTF
. | TRBJ1-2 | . | TRBV10-3 | TGTGCCATCAGCGAACAGGGTGGCTACACCTTC | CAISEQGGYTF
once | TRBJ1-1 | TRBD1 | TRBV4-2 | TGTGCCAGCAGCCAAGCATCCCAGGGGGACACTGAAGCTTTCTTT | CASSQASQGDTEAFF
. | TRBJ1-2 | TRBD1 | TRBV11-2 | TGTGCCAGCAGCCAACAGGGGGCATTTGGCTATGGCTACACCTTC | CASSQQGAFGYGYTF
once | TRBJ1-5 | . | TRBV5-6 | TGTGCCAGCAGCTTGGCGAGACAGGGCAATCAGCCCCAGCATTTT | CASSLARQGNQPQHF
. | TRBJ2-3 | . | TRBV18 | TGTGCCAGCTCACCCAGTAGCAACACAGATACGCAGTATTTT | CASSPSSNTDTQYF
. | TRBJ2-7 | . | TRBV27 | TGTGCCAGCAGAGGCTCCAGGGTTGGCGAGCAGTACTTC | CASRGSRVGEQYF
once | TRBJ2-2 | TRBD2 | TRBV6-1 | TGTGCCAGCCGACTAGCTTGGTTGTCCGGGGAGCTGTTTTTT | CASRLAWLSGELFF
. | TRBJ1-2 | TRBD1 | TRBV10-2 | TGCGCCAGCAGTGGGAATGGGCAGGGGGCTGTCTATGGCTACACCTTC | CASSGNGQGAVYGYTF
. | TRBJ1-3 | . | TRBV5-1 | TGCGCCAGCAGATTGGTCACAGGGTCAGGAAACACCATATATTTT | CASRLVTGSGNTIYF
. | TRBJ2-1 | TRBD1 | TRBV5-4 | TGTGCCAGCAGCTTGGCGCCGGGACAGGGCCACAATGAGCAGTTCTTC | CASSLAPGQGHNEQFF
. | TRBJ1-5 | TRBD1 | TRBV10-3 | TGTGCCGCCCGGGACAGGGAGAACAATCAGCCCCAGCATTTT | CAARDRENNQPQHF
. | TRBJ2-6 | TRBD2 | TRBV7-2 | TGTGCCAGCAGCTCCCAAGGACTAGCGGGGATGGCTGGGGCCAACGTCCTGACTTTC | CASSSQGLAGMAGANVLTF
. | TRBJ2-5 | . | TRBV15 | TGTGCCACCAGCAGAGATCCGCGAGGTCAAGAGACCCAGTACTTC | CATSRDPRGQETQYF